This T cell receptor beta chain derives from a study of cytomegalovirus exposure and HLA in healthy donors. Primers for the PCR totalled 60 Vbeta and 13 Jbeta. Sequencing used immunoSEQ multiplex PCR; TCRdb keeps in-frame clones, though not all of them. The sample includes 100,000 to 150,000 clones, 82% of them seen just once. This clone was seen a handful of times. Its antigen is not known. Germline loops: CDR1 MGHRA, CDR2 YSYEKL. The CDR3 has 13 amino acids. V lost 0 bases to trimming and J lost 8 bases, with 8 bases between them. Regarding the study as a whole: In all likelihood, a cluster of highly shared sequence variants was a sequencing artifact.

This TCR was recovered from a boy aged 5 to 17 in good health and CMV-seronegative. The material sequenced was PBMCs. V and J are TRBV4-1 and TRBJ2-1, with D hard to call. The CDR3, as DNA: TGCGCCAGCAGCCAAGAACCTGTAGATGAGCAGTTCTTC. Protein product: CASSQEPVDEQFF.